These 3 T cell receptor beta chains were sequenced from one sample in a study of cytomegalovirus exposure and HLA in healthy donors. It was with 60 Vbeta and 13 Jbeta primers that the PCR ran. TCRdb's table, derived via immunoSEQ multiplex PCR, lists solely in-frame clones and lacks some. This sample has some 140,000 clones, with under 85% found just once. Sequencing used PBMCs. These receptors were taken from a man between 18 and 35 years old in good health and CMV-seronegative.

The gene calls are TRBV7-3 and TRBJ1-6; 7 nucleotides line up with TRBD1. J was trimmed by 4 bases and V by 2 bases; bases with no gene match: 5. Looked up from germline, CDR1 is SGHTA and CDR2 is FQGTGA. CDR3 length: 16 residues. The CDR3, as DNA: TGTGCCAGCAGCTTAGAGGGGGCTGAATATAATTCACCCCTCCACTTT. Encoded protein: CASSLEGAEYNSPLHF.

This chain uses TRBV6-1 with TRBJ2-7; 10 bases fit TRBD1. From germline, CDR1 is MNHNS and CDR2 SASEGT. The CDR3 is 16 amino acids. J was trimmed by 4 bases and V by 4 bases; bases with no gene match: 10. CDR3 sequence reads: CASSGSTGGSAYEQYV. CDR3 bases: TGTGCCAGCAGTGGATCGACAGGGGGCTCAGCATACGAGCAGTACGTC.

The V and J genes are TRBV5-1 and TRBJ2-5; D is unclear. Per germline, CDR1 SGHRS and CDR2 YFSETQ. V was clipped by 1 base and J by 10 bases, with 11 bases between them. The CDR3 is made up of 12 amino acids. The CDR3 DNA reads TGCGCCAGCAGCTTGTCCCAGGAAGGCCAGTACTTC. It translates to CASSLSQEGQYF. Together with reference TRBV5-1 and TRBJ2-5, the CDR3 gives the full variable domain: KAGVTQTPRYLIKTRGQQVTLSCSPISGHRSVSWYQQTPGQGLQFLFEYFSETQRNKGNFPGRFSGRQFSNSRSEMNVSTLELGDSALYLCASSLSQEGQYFGPGTRLLVL.